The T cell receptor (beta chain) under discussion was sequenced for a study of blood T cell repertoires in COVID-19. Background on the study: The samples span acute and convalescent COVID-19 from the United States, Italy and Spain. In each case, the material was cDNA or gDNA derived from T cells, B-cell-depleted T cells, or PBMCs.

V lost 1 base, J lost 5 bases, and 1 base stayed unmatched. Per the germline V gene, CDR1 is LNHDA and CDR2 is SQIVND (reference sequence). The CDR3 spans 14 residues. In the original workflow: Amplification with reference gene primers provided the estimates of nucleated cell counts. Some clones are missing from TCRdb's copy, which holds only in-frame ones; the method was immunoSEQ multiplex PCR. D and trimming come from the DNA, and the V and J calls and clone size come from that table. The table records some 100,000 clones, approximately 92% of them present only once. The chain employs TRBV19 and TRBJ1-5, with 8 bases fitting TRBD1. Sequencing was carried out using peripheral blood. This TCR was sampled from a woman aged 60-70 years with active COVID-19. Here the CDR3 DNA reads TGTGCCAGTAGTATAGCAGGGGGCCATCAGCCCCAGCATTTT. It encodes CASSIAGGHQPQHF.